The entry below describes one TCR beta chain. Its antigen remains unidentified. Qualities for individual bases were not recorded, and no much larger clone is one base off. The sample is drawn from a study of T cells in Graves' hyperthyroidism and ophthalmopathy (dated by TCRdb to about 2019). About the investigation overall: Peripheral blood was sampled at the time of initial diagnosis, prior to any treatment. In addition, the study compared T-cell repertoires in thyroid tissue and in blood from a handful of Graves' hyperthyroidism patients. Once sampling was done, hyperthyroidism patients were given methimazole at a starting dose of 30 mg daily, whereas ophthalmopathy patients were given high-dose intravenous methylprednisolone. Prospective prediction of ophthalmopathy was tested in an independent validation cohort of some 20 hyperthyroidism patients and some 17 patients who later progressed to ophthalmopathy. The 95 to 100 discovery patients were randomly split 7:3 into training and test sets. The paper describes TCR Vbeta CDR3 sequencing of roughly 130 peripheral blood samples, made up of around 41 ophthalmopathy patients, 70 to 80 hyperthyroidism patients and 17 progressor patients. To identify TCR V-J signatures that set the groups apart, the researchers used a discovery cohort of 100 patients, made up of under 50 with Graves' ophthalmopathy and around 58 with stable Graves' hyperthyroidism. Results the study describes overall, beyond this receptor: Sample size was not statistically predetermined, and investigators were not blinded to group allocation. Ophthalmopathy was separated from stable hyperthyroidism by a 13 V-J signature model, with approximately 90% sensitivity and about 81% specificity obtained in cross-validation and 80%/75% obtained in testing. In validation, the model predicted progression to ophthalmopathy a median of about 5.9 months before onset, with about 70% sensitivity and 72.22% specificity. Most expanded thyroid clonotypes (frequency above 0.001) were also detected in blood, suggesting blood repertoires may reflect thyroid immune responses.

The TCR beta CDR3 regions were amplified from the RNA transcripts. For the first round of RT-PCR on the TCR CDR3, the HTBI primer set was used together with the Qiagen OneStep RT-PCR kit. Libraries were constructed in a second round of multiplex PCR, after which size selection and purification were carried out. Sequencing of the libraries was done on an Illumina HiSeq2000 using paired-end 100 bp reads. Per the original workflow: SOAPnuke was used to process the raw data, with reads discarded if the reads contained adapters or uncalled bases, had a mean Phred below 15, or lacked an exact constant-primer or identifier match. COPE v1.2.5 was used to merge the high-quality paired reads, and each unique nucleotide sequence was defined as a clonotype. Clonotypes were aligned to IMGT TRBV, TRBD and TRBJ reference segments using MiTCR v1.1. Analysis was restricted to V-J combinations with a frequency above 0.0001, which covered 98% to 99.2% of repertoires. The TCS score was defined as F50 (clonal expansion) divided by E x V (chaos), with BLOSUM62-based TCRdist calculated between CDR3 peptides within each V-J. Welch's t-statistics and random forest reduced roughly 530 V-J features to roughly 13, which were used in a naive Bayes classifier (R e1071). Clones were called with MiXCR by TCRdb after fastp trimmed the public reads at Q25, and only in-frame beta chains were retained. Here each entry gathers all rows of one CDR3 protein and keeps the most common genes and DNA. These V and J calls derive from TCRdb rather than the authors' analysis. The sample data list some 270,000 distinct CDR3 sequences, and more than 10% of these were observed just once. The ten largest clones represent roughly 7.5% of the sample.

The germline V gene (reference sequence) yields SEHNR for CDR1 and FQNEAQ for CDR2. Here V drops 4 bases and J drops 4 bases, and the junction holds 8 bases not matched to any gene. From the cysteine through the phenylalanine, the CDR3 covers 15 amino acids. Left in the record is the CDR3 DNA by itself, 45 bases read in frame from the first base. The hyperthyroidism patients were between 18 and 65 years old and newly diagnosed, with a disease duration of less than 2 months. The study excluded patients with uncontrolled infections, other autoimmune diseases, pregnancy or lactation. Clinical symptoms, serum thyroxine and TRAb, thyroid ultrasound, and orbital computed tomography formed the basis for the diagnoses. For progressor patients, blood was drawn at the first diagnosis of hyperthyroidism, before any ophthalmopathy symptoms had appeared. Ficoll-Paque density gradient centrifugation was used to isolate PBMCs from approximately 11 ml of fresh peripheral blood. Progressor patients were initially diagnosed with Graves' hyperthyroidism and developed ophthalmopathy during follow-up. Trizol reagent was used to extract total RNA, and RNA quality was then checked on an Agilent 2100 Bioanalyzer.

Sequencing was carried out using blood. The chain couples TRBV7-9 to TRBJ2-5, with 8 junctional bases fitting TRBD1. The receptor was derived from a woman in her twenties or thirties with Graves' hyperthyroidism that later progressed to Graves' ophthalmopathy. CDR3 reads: CASSSISTGAETQYF. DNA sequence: TGTGCCAGCAGCTCGATTTCGACAGGGGCAGAGACCCAGTACTTC.